The present T cell receptor beta chain was sequenced within a study of Ad26.COV2.S vaccination and SARS-CoV-2 variants. Assay: immunoSEQ multiplex PCR; the TCRdb copy retains only in-frame clones and omits some. Of about 140,000 clones listed, 70% to 90% are singletons. V was clipped by 5 bases and J by 7 bases; unmatched bases: 6. There are 15 residues in the CDR3. Germline values: CDR1 MNHNY, CDR2 SVGAGI (reference sequence). The sample here was peripheral blood, taken after recovery from COVID-19. The receptor's source is a human donor who had recovered from COVID-19. The chain employs TRBV6-6 and TRBJ1-6; TRBD1 matches 9 bases. The CDR3 here is CASSDHRGQNSPLHF. The CDR3 bases are TGTGCCAGCAGTGACCACAGGGGGCAAAATTCACCCCTCCACTTT.